This T cell receptor (beta chain) originates from a study of blood T cell repertoires in COVID-19. Turning to the study itself: Researchers got acute and convalescent COVID-19 samples from the United States, Italy and Spain. Sample material is recorded as cDNA or gDNA derived from T cells, B-cell-depleted T cells, or PBMCs.

This CDR3 spans 16 amino acids. V lost 4 bases and J lost 6; bases outside the gene matches: 12. Germline-derived CDR1 and CDR2 are SGHRS and YFSETQ. Original data processing: Nucleated cell counts were estimated from reference gene primer amplification. TCRdb's copy holds only in-frame clones and misses some; the assay was immunoSEQ multiplex PCR. V and J calls and clone size are given by that table; D and trimming were obtained from the DNA. The sample lists 71,000 or so clones; just under 85% were seen once. V is TRBV5-1 and J is TRBJ2-3; 9 bases agree with TRBD1. The receptor was isolated from a man aged 70 or older with acute or convalescent COVID-19. Source material: peripheral blood. The CDR3 reads CASSRDRVAVRDTQYF. The CDR3 coding sequence is TGCGCCAGCAGCAGGGACAGGGTCGCCGTTCGGGATACGCAGTATTTT.